Listed here are 17 T cell receptor beta chains from one sample, sequenced in a study of blood T cell repertoires in COVID-19. Here immunoSEQ multiplex PCR was the method, and the copy in TCRdb shows in-frame clones only, minus some. The table lists about 160,000 clones, around 80% of them singletons. Sequenced material: peripheral blood. The receptors derive from a woman of 80 years or more with acute or convalescent COVID-19.

J is TRBJ2-5 and V is TRBV30; TRBD1 aligns across 11 bases. Germline CDR1 is GTSNPN and CDR2 is SVGIG (reference sequence). The ends lost 1 base at V and 1 base at J; junction bases unmatched: 2. CDR3 length equals 15 residues. As DNA, the CDR3 is TGTGCCTGGAGTGGGACAGGGGGCTTCCAAGAGACCCAGTACTTC. Encoded protein: CAWSGTGGFQETQYF.

This chain connects TRBV7-2 to TRBJ1-1, with TRBD1 identical over 8 bases. This CDR3 has 17 residues. Germline V gene lookup returns CDR1 SGHTA and CDR2 FQGNSA. Germline trimming cut 3 bases from V and 1 base from J; bases unmatched to any gene: 10. CDR3: CASSFSNRGTSNTEAFF. In DNA, the CDR3 is TGTGCCAGCAGCTTTAGTAACAGGGGGACTTCGAACACTGAAGCTTTCTTT.

This chain connects TRBV6-5 to TRBJ1-4; D is perhaps TRBD1 (5 bases). V lost 5 bases, J lost 7 bases, and 11 bases lay in between. This CDR3 has 13 residues. The germline V gene has CDR1 MNHEY and CDR2 SVGAGI. The CDR3 protein is CASSRGQIEKLFF. DNA for the CDR3: TGTGCCAGCAGTCGAGGACAAATTGAAAAACTGTTTTTT.

This chain uses TRBV14 with TRBJ1-3; D is undetermined. CDR1 SGHDN and CDR2 FVKESK come from the germline V gene. Between the trimmed V and J ends, which lost 4 bases and 2 bases, there was a span of 12 bases. The CDR3 consists of 15 residues. The DNA of the CDR3 is TGTGCCAGCAGCCCAGGCGAATTCACTGGAAACACCATATATTTT. Protein: CASSPGEFTGNTIYF.

The V and J genes are TRBV7-6 and TRBJ2-1; tentative D call: TRBD2 (6 bases). The V gene lost 2 bases and the J gene lost 7 bases, with 18 bases spanning the gap. The CDR3 runs 16 residues. From germline, CDR1 is SGHVS and CDR2 FNYEAQ. In DNA, the CDR3 is TGTGCCAGCAGCTTACGGTCGGCTAGCGTCTGGAATGAGCAGTTCTTC. It codes for CASSLRSASVWNEQFF.

For the CDR3, the DNA is TGTGCCTGCAAAAGGACGGGAGGCCCCACAGATACGCAGTATTTT. Translating gives CACKRTGGPTDTQYF. The chain carries TRBV7-2 and TRBJ2-3; 7 bases line up with TRBD2. The CDR3 totals 15 residues. CDR1 and CDR2 from the germline V gene are SGHTA and FQGNSA. With V trimmed by 11 bases and J by 2 bases, 13 bases remained unmatched. The full variable domain, rest sourced from reference TRBV7-2 and TRBJ2-3, is GAGVSQSPSNKVTEKGKDVELRCDPISGHTALYWYRQSLGQGLEFLIYFQGNSAPDKSGLPSDRFSAERTGGSVSTLTIQRTQQEDSAVYLCACKRTGGPTDTQYFGPGTRLTVL.

The rearrangement joins TRBV19 to TRBJ2-1; D perhaps matches TRBD2 (6 bases). The CDR3 runs 15 residues. V was pared by 7 bases and J by 0 bases, with 13 bases between. Germline V lookup: CDR1 LNHDA, CDR2 SQIVND (reference sequence). The CDR3 nucleotides read TGTGCCAGTACCCCGAGGGACTTCTCCTACAATGAGCAGTTCTTC. It specifies CASTPRDFSYNEQFF.

The chain uses TRBV9 and TRBJ2-2; 12 bases are shared with TRBD2. Trimming cost V 4 bases and J 3 bases; bases outside gene matches: 4. The CDR3 extends over 16 amino acids. Germline V gives CDR1 SGDLS, CDR2 YYNGEE. The CDR3 DNA sequence: TGTGCCAGCAGCCTGACTAGCGGGAGTCACACCGGGGAGCTGTTTTTT. Protein: CASSLTSGSHTGELFF. Using reference TRBV9 and TRBJ2-2 for the parts outside the CDR3, the full variable domain is DSGVTQTPKHLITATGQRVTLRCSPRSGDLSVYWYQQSLDQGLQFLIQYYNGEERAKGNILERFSAQQFPDLHSELNLSSLELGDSALYFCASSLTSGSHTGELFFGEGSRLTVL.

J is TRBJ1-2 and V is TRBV2, with a possible D match to TRBD1 (5 bases). CDR1 and CDR2 from the germline V gene are SNHLY and FYNNEI. V was clipped by 4 bases and J by 1 base, with 10 bases between them. This CDR3 is 14 amino acids long. As DNA, the CDR3 is TGTGCCAGCAGTGGAGATCAGGGTAACTATGGCTACACCTTC. It encodes CASSGDQGNYGYTF.

This clone came up a few times. V and J are TRBV11-2 and TRBJ1-6; no definite D call. The CDR3 has 14 residues. V dropped 5 bases and J dropped 9 bases, with 14 bases sitting between them. Germline lookup yields CDR1 SGHAT and CDR2 FQNNGV. The CDR3 sequence: CASSQTGYGSPLHF. The DNA for the CDR3 is TGTGCCAGCAGCCAAACCGGGTATGGTTCACCCCTCCACTTT.

J is TRBJ2-7 and V is TRBV30; TRBD2 aligns across 8 bases. V was pared by 2 bases and J by 9 bases, with 9 bases of the junction left unmatched. The CDR3 is made up of 13 amino acids. Germline CDR1 GTSNPN, CDR2 SVGIG (reference sequence). DNA of the CDR3: TGTGCCTGGAGTCCGGCGGGAGGCCCGATGCAGTACTTC. It translates to CAWSPAGGPMQYF. The full variable domain, rest sourced from reference TRBV30 and TRBJ2-7, is SQTIHQWPATLVQPVGSPLSLECTVEGTSNPNLYWYRQAAGRGLQLLFYSVGIGQISSEVPQNLSASRPQDRQFILSSKKLLLSDSGFYLCAWSPAGGPMQYFGPGTRLTVT.

The chain is built from TRBV11-2 and TRBJ2-3; 8 positions match TRBD2. The CDR3 is 15 residues long. The V segment lost 7 bases and the J segment 8 bases; nucleotides outside the gene matches: 14. Germline lookup yields CDR1 SGHAT and CDR2 FQNNGV. Here the CDR3 reads CASTPGGTRAGTQYF. In DNA, the CDR3 is TGTGCCAGCACGCCGGGCGGGACTAGGGCTGGTACGCAGTATTTT.

CDR3 amino acids: CSVGGQTYGYTF. The CDR3 nucleotides read TGCAGCGTTGGAGGTCAGACCTATGGCTACACCTTC. The chain carries TRBV29-1 and TRBJ1-2, with D hard to call. Germline-derived CDR1 and CDR2 are SQVTM and ANQGSEA. Trimming left V 4 bases short and J 4 bases short, with 10 bases between. This CDR3 comprises 12 residues.

The chain employs TRBV2 and TRBJ2-7; D is unresolved. CDR3 length equals 13 residues. Germline values: CDR1 SNHLY, CDR2 FYNNEI. Trimming cost V 3 bases and J 3 bases, with 9 bases left between them. This chain's CDR3 is CASSDPRGYEQYF. CDR3 nucleotides: TGTGCCAGCAGTGACCCCCGCGGCTACGAGCAGTACTTC.

The chain employs TRBV18 and TRBJ1-1; 7 bases match TRBD1. V lost 5 bases to trimming and J lost 2 bases; unmatched junction nucleotides: 8. CDR3 size: 15 residues. The germline gives CDR1 KGHSH, CDR2 LQKENI. The CDR3 loop reads CASSAWTGDNTEAFF. The DNA of the CDR3 is TGTGCCAGCTCAGCTTGGACAGGAGACAACACTGAAGCTTTCTTT.

The chain joins TRBV6-5 to TRBJ1-1, with TRBD1 identical over 10 bases. This CDR3 is 15 amino acids long. J gave up 1 base and V 7 bases, and 6 bases lay outside the gene matches. From germline, CDR1 is MNHEY and CDR2 SVGAGI. CDR3 in amino acids: CASTRDRGENTEAFF. CDR3 in DNA: TGTGCCAGCACCCGGGACAGGGGAGAGAACACTGAAGCTTTCTTT.

The chain combines TRBV19 with TRBJ1-1, with D unresolved. The CDR3 spans 17 residues. V lost 3 bases to trimming and J lost 0 bases, with 17 bases between them. Looked up from germline, CDR1 is LNHDA and CDR2 is SQIVND (reference sequence). The CDR3 DNA reads TGTGCCAGTAGTATTTACGCGGGGAGCAGAATGAACACTGAAGCTTTCTTT. It encodes CASSIYAGSRMNTEAFF.